These T cell receptor beta chains were read from a single sample in a study of shared clonotypes between healthy human individuals. Sequencing used immunoSEQ multiplex PCR; TCRdb keeps in-frame clones, though not all of them. The data hold 1 million to 1.2 million clones, with roughly 80% observed a single time. Sequenced material: memory CD4+ T cells from PBMCs. Every receptor here comes from a man between 18 and 29 years old in good health. Some clones in this sample may be carry-over from other donors' samples. CDR3s include the opening cysteine and the closing phenylalanine or tryptophan. The D gene is left open where the match is weak.

CDR3,DNA,V,J,D
CASSLERDWREQYF,TGCGCCAGCAGCCTGGAGAGGGACTGGCGAGAGCAGTACTTC,TRBV5-1,TRBJ2-7,-
CASSTRTGTETYGYTF,TGTGCCAGTAGTACCAGGACAGGGACGGAAACCTATGGCTACACCTTC,TRBV19,TRBJ1-2,TRBD1
CASSLPGQRLNYGYTF,TGTGCCAGCAGTTTACCGGGACAGCGATTAAACTATGGCTACACCTTC,TRBV28,TRBJ1-2,TRBD1
CASSLSLGPTDTQYF,TGTGCCAGCAGCTTGTCCCTGGGCCCTACAGATACGCAGTATTTT,TRBV7-8,TRBJ2-3,-
CASSRRSTRGNQPQHF,TGTGCCAGCAGCCGGAGGAGTACAAGAGGCAATCAGCCCCAGCATTTT,TRBV28,TRBJ1-5,-
CASSQDVGENQPQHF,TGTGCCAGCAGCCAAGATGTTGGGGAGAATCAGCCCCAGCATTTT,TRBV4-2,TRBJ1-5,-
CAWRLQGAGAEAFF,TGTGCCTGGAGGCTACAGGGGGCTGGCGCTGAAGCTTTCTTT,TRBV30,TRBJ1-1,TRBD1
CASSLDRWGVAFF,TGTGCCAGCAGCCTCGACAGGTGGGGGGTAGCTTTCTTT,TRBV11-3,TRBJ1-1,-
CAWSVLGGDNSPLHF,TGTGCCTGGAGTGTACTAGGCGGCGATAATTCACCCCTCCACTTT,TRBV30,TRBJ1-6,-
CASSQEIKGRGGGYTF,TGTGCCAGCAGCCAAGAAATAAAGGGCAGGGGAGGTGGCTACACCTTC,TRBV4-2,TRBJ1-2,-